The 21 T cell receptor beta chains given below trace back to one sample, sequenced in a study of beta chain features in type 1 diabetes. Investigators reverse transcribed all isolated RNA, so they sequenced expressed TCRB transcripts. Data came from immunoSEQ multiplex PCR; TCRdb stores just in-frame clones and leaves some out. The top ten hold about 0.6% of the sample, which has under 200,000 clones, over 7.5% seen once. What was sequenced was central memory CD4+ T cells from blood. Receptors were obtained from a man between 18 and 29 years old in good health.

The sample holds a few counts of this clone. This chain links TRBV7-3 with TRBJ1-3; no clear D gene. The CDR3 length is 13 residues. The germline CDR1 and CDR2 sequences are SGHTA and FQGTGA. V dropped 5 bases and J dropped 0 bases, with 5 bases sitting between them. The CDR3 loop is CASSPRSGNTIYF. The CDR3 DNA follows: TGTGCCAGCAGCCCCCGCTCTGGAAACACCATATATTTT.

The V call is TRBV5-6, the J call TRBJ2-7; TRBD2 is a possible D gene (6 bases). Germline values: CDR1 SGHDT, CDR2 YYEEEE. The length of the CDR3 is 14 residues. Trimming stripped 1 base from V and 2 bases from J, with 10 bases between. The DNA of the CDR3 is TGTGCCAGCAGCTTGACGGGGGAGACCTACGAGCAGTACTTC. It yields the protein CASSLTGETYEQYF.

The V gene is TRBV9, the J gene TRBJ1-5; no clear D. There are 13 residues in the CDR3. Trimming left V 0 bases short and J 3 bases short, with 4 bases between. CDR1 and CDR2 from the germline V gene are SGDLS and YYNGEE. CDR3 loop: CASSVGVNQPQHF. The CDR3 bases are TGTGCCAGCAGCGTAGGAGTCAATCAGCCCCAGCATTTT.

This clone was seen a handful of times. The chain has TRBV5-1 and TRBJ1-1, with no clear D. The V and J ends lost 7 bases and 7 bases respectively, with 23 bases between them. The CDR3 is 15 residues long. Germline V lookup: CDR1 SGHRS, CDR2 YFSETQ. CDR3 coding DNA: TGCGCCAGCTGCCTCGAAACCTTGCACCTCGGTGAAGCTTTCTTT. Amino acid sequence: CASCLETLHLGEAFF.

There are a few counts of this clone. The chain employs TRBV18 and TRBJ2-1; TRBD2 aligns across 12 bases. Germline assignment: CDR1 KGHSH and CDR2 LQKENI. The CDR3 extends over 15 amino acids. J gave up 4 bases and V 8 bases, and 6 bases lay outside the gene matches. The CDR3 DNA reads TGTGCCAGCAGTCAGACTAGCGGGAGTTACAATGAGCAGTTCTTC. The encoded protein is CASSQTSGSYNEQFF.

This clone was counted at least ten times. The chain combines TRBV28 with TRBJ2-1; no definite D call. The CDR3 sequence is 12 residues long. V was clipped by 7 bases and J by 0 bases, with 4 bases between them. CDR1 is MDHEN, CDR2 SYDVKM, per germline. The CDR3 loop is CASTGSYNEQFF. The DNA for the CDR3 is TGTGCCAGCACCGGCTCCTACAATGAGCAGTTCTTC.

This clone was picked up many times. The CDR3 region is CASSLDVVFGGEQFF. CDR3 nucleotides: TGTGCCAGCAGCTTAGACGTGGTTTTCGGGGGAGAGCAGTTCTTC. The chain links TRBV7-2 to TRBJ2-1, with a tentative D call TRBD2 (6 bases). This CDR3 region has 15 residues. Trimming pared 1 base from V and 10 bases from J, leaving 17 bases between. Germline V CDR1 and CDR2: SGHTA, FQGNSA.

This clone was counted between two and nine times. The V call is TRBV28, the J call TRBJ1-6; possibly TRBD1 for D (5 bases). The ends were cut back, 2 bases at V and 3 bases at J, with 8 bases in the middle. Germline values: CDR1 MDHEN, CDR2 SYDVKM. The CDR3 is 15 residues long. In DNA, the CDR3 is TGTGCCAGCAGTTTAGAAACAGGCTATAATTCACCCCTCCACTTT. As protein: CASSLETGYNSPLHF.

The chain links TRBV7-2 to TRBJ1-1, with a tentative D call TRBD1 (5 bases). This CDR3 is 15 amino acids long. Trimming stripped 5 bases from V and 4 bases from J, with 17 bases between. Germline V lookup: CDR1 SGHTA, CDR2 FQGNSA. The CDR3 DNA is TGTGCCAGCAGCCCTAACCCGACAGCATCCACTGAAGCTTTCTTT. Its protein is CASSPNPTASTEAFF.

This rearrangement joins TRBV5-1 to TRBJ2-3; D possibly corresponds to TRBD2 (5 bases). With 1 base removed from V and 8 bases from J, the gap between germline ends came to 14 bases. Per germline, CDR1 SGHRS and CDR2 YFSETQ. The CDR3 contains 14 residues. CDR3 region: CASSLNPSAGTQYF. CDR3 nucleotides: TGCGCCAGCAGCTTGAATCCGAGCGCGGGTACGCAGTATTTT.

The J gene is TRBJ1-3, the V gene TRBV7-9; 7 nucleotides align to TRBD1. CDR1 and CDR2 from the germline V gene are SEHNR and FQNEAQ (reference sequence). The CDR3 spans 17 residues. The V segment lost 2 bases and the J segment 0 bases; nucleotides outside the gene matches: 7. The CDR3 reads CASSLSLGTASGNTIYF. CDR3 bases: TGTGCCAGCAGCTTAAGTTTGGGGACAGCCTCTGGAAACACCATATATTTT.

This clone was seen a handful of times. This CDR3 is CASSRREANTDTQYF. As DNA, the CDR3 is TGTGCCAGCAGCCGAAGGGAGGCCAACACAGATACGCAGTATTTT. The rearrangement links TRBV4-2 to TRBJ2-3, with D perhaps TRBD2 (6 bases). Germline V gives CDR1 LGHNA, CDR2 YNFKEQ. With 4 bases removed from V and 2 bases from J, the gap between germline ends came to 13 bases. The CDR3 spans 15 residues.

The V call is TRBV5-1, the J call TRBJ2-2, with TRBD2 matching over 10 bases. CDR3 length: 16 residues. The V gene's germline CDR1 is SGHRS and CDR2 YFSETQ. V shed 0 bases and J 4 bases; nucleotides not matched to a gene: 3. The CDR3 DNA reads as TGCGCCAGCAGCTTGGGTAGCGGGAGGACCACCGGGGAGCTGTTTTTT. It translates to CASSLGSGRTTGELFF.

Comment on this clone: This sample also contains other DNA sequences that code for the same CDR3. The gene calls are TRBV28 and TRBJ2-5; 10 bases match TRBD2. The germline V gene has CDR1 MDHEN and CDR2 SYDVKM. The J segment lost 3 bases and the V segment lost 4 bases, leaving 2 bases of the junction unmatched. The CDR3 has 14 amino acids. The CDR3 sequence: CASSSLAGEETQYF. The CDR3 region has the DNA TGTGCCAGCAGTTCCCTAGCGGGAGAAGAGACCCAGTACTTC.

This clone was seen at least ten times. V and J are TRBV18 and TRBJ1-1; D may be TRBD1 (5 bases). The V end was cut by 3 bases, the J end by 4 bases, with 12 bases between. Germline-derived CDR1 and CDR2 are KGHSH and LQKENI. CDR3 length: 14 residues. CDR3 residues: CASSPNRWTTEAFF. The CDR3 coding sequence is TGTGCCAGCTCACCGAACAGGTGGACCACTGAAGCTTTCTTT.

This clone has at least ten counts. The gene calls are TRBV7-2 and TRBJ2-7; 8 bases match TRBD2. The V gene end was trimmed by 3 bases and the J gene end by 6 bases; junction bases not matched to a gene: 10. Germline lookup yields CDR1 SGHTA and CDR2 FQGNSA. The CDR3 spans 15 residues. The CDR3 nucleotides are TGTGCCAGCAGCTTCCTCTCGGGAGGGCCCCTCGAGCAGTACTTC. This gives the protein CASSFLSGGPLEQYF.

The chain employs TRBV10-3 and TRBJ1-5; TRBD1 matches at 8 bases. Germline loops: CDR1 ENHRY, CDR2 SYGVKD. With V trimmed by 6 bases and J by 6 bases, 7 bases remained unmatched. The CDR3 consists of 14 residues. The DNA for the CDR3 is TGTGCCATCAGAGGACAGGGTGAGGGTCAGCCCCAGCATTTT. Translation: CAIRGQGEGQPQHF.

V is TRBV10-3 and J is TRBJ1-5, with D hard to call. This CDR3 contains 13 residues. Germline V CDR1 and CDR2: ENHRY, SYGVKD. The V gene lost 5 bases and the J gene lost 6 bases, with 11 bases spanning the gap. The CDR3 reads CAISREETQPQHF. The CDR3 coding sequence is TGTGCCATCAGTCGGGAAGAGACTCAGCCCCAGCATTTT.

This clone has just a few counts. The chain is built from TRBV11-2 and TRBJ1-1, with a possible D match to TRBD1 (6 bases). Germline V CDR1 and CDR2: SGHAT, FQNNGV. Trimming took off 4 bases at V and 11 bases at J, with 20 bases between the two ends. The CDR3 covers 14 residues. The CDR3 protein is CASSSNAQGLGAFF. For the CDR3, the DNA is TGTGCCAGCAGCTCAAACGCCCAGGGGCTGGGGGCTTTCTTT. The complete variable domain, with remaining parts taken from reference TRBV11-2 and TRBJ1-1, reads EAGVAQSPRYKIIEKRQSVAFWCNPISGHATLYWYQQILGQGPKLLIQFQNNGVVDDSQLPKDRFSAERLKGVDSTLKIQPAKLEDSAVYLCASSSNAQGLGAFFGQGTRLTVV.

This clone was picked up a small number of times. The genes are TRBV27 and TRBJ2-5, with D perhaps matching TRBD1 (6 bases). The germline CDR1 and CDR2 sequences are MNHEY and SMNVEV (reference sequence). CDR3 length: 14 amino acids. V shed 4 bases and J shed 4 bases, with 13 bases lying between them. The CDR3 protein is CASSSSGVLETQYF. The CDR3 DNA reads as TGTGCCAGCAGTTCGTCAGGGGTGTTAGAGACCCAGTACTTC.

V usage is TRBV7-9 and J usage is TRBJ2-7; TRBD2 agrees at 8 bases. With 3 bases clipped from V and 2 bases from J, the junction kept 3 bases outside the gene matches. Germline assignment: CDR1 SEHNR and CDR2 FQNEAQ (reference sequence). The CDR3 covers 14 residues. Here the CDR3 DNA reads TGTGCCAGCAGCTTTAGCGGGGACGCCTACGAGCAGTACTTC. Translating it yields CASSFSGDAYEQYF.